These T cell receptor beta chains were read from a single sample in a study of control samples from healthy donors and cancer patients. TCRdb's table, derived via immunoSEQ multiplex PCR, lists solely in-frame clones and lacks some. There are about 140,000 clones in the sample; more than 80% occur only once, and more than 6.5% lies in the top ten. Sequences were obtained from blood. The receptor source for this set is a man aged 18 to 30 in good health. The CDR3 runs from the conserved cysteine through the conserved F or W. A D gene is named only where the DNA matches it firmly. Clone size is shown for a subset of rows, as once, few, many or a class of expanded clone.

d_gene	abundance	v_gene	j_gene	CDR3nt	CDR3aa
.	.	TRBV6-5	TRBJ2-7	TGTGCCAGCAGCCAGGACCCAAGCAAGTCCTACGAGCAGTACTTC	CASSQDPSKSYEQYF
.	.	TRBV30	TRBJ1-3	TGTGCCTGGAGTGTACGGGGATCTGGAAACACCATATATTTT	CAWSVRGSGNTIYF
TRBD1	.	TRBV18	TRBJ1-3	TGTGCCAGCTCACCCTCTAATACCGGACAGGCGAGCTCTGGAAACACCATATATTTT	CASSPSNTGQASSGNTIYF
TRBD1	.	TRBV3-1/TRBV3-2	TRBJ1-2	TGTGCCAGCAGCCTCAACAGGGGCTGGTATGGCTACACCTTC	CASSLNRGWYGYTF
.	.	TRBV7-2	TRBJ2-3	TGTGCCAGCAGCTTAGGAGTAGGGGTAGGCACAGATACGCAGTATTTT	CASSLGVGVGTDTQYF
.	.	TRBV5-5	TRBJ2-3	TGTGCCAGCAACCTAAAAGGGGGGGGCACAGATACGCAGTATTTT	CASNLKGGGTDTQYF
.	.	TRBV12-3/TRBV12-4	TRBJ1-1	TGTGCCAGCAGTTTATCTTGGGGGCGCGAGGCTTTCTTT	CASSLSWGREAFF
TRBD1	.	TRBV7-3	TRBJ2-2	TGTGCCAGCAGCGAAGACAGGGGCAATACCGGGGAGCTGTTTTTT	CASSEDRGNTGELFF
.	.	TRBV18	TRBJ2-5	TGTGCCAGCTCACCACCGAGGGGCTGGTACCAAGAGACCCAGTACTTC	CASSPPRGWYQETQYF
TRBD1	medium-sized	TRBV5-1	TRBJ1-6	TGCGCCAGCAGCTTGGACGGACAGGGCCTGAATTCACCCCTCCACTTT	CASSLDGQGLNSPLHF
.	once	TRBV7-6	TRBJ2-6	TGTGCCAGCAGCTTAATCAAGAGTGGGGCCAACGTCCTGACTTTC	CASSLIKSGANVLTF
.	.	TRBV7-2	TRBJ2-5	TGTGCCAGCAGCTTAGGACTAGGTGCGGAGACCCAGTACTTC	CASSLGLGAETQYF
.	.	TRBV9	TRBJ2-7	TGTGCCAGCAGCTCCCACGGGTCGGACGAGCAGTACTTC	CASSSHGSDEQYF
.	once	TRBV7-2	TRBJ1-6	TGTGCCAGCAGCTTATATGGGATGAATTCACCCCTCCACTTT	CASSLYGMNSPLHF
.	.	TRBV11-2	TRBJ1-6	TGTGCCAGCAGCTTGGGCAACTCCTATAATTCACCCCTCCACTTT	CASSLGNSYNSPLHF
TRBD1	.	TRBV4-2	TRBJ1-1	TGTGCCAGCAGCCACGTTGGACAGGGGACCACTGAAGCTTTCTTT	CASSHVGQGTTEAFF
.	.	TRBV2	TRBJ2-4	TGTGCCAGCAGTGCGCCGGGATTAAACATTCAGTACTTC	CASSAPGLNIQYF
.	.	TRBV28	TRBJ1-2	TGTGCCAGCACCGCCGGGGGCGGGAGCTATGGCTACACCTTC	CASTAGGGSYGYTF
TRBD1	.	TRBV19	TRBJ2-2	TGTGCCAGTACCGGGACAGGGGGATTCACCGGGGAGCTGTTTTTT	CASTGTGGFTGELFF
.	.	TRBV10-1	TRBJ1-5	TGCGCCAGCAGTGAGTCGATCAGGGTCGGCGGCAATCAGCCCCAGCATTTT	CASSESIRVGGNQPQHF
.	once	TRBV5-1	TRBJ1-3	TGCGCCAGCAGCTTGGATGGGGGCTCTGGAAACACCATATATTTT	CASSLDGGSGNTIYF
TRBD2	.	TRBV7-9	TRBJ2-6	TGTGCCAGCAGCTCCGGGGCAAGCGGGGGTTCAGGGGCCAACGTCCTGACTTTC	CASSSGASGGSGANVLTF
.	once	TRBV5-5	TRBJ2-2	TGTGCCAGCAGCTTGGGGGCGTCTTACATCGGGGAGCTGTTTTTT	CASSLGASYIGELFF
.	.	TRBV11-2	TRBJ2-5	TGTGCCAGCAGCTTAGCCCTAGTTGAGACCCAGTACTTC	CASSLALVETQYF
.	.	TRBV5-6	TRBJ2-4	TGTGCCAGCAGCCCCTTTGGGGGGAGCAAAAACATTCAGTACTTC	CASSPFGGSKNIQYF
.	.	TRBV7-9	TRBJ2-3	TGTGCCAGCGCAAGTGGCACAGATACGCAGTATTTT	CASASGTDTQYF
.	.	TRBV7-2	TRBJ1-2	TGTGCCAGCAGCCCAGATTCTGGGTCCTCCGCTAGGGGCTACACCTTC	CASSPDSGSSARGYTF
.	once	TRBV2	TRBJ1-5	TGTGCCAGCGGGCCGGGGTATAGCAATCAGCCCCAGCATTTT	CASGPGYSNQPQHF
.	.	TRBV18	TRBJ1-1	TGTGCCAGCTCACCTGCTCTTGACCGGGACAAGAACACTGAAGCTTTCTTT	CASSPALDRDKNTEAFF
.	.	TRBV7-2	TRBJ2-3	TGTGCCAGCAGCATGACCGGGACTCCCCCTTCAAGCACAGATACGCAGTATTTT	CASSMTGTPPSSTDTQYF
.	.	TRBV5-5	TRBJ1-1	TGTGCCAGCGGGTTCACTGAAGCTTTCTTT	CASGFTEAFF
.	.	TRBV15	TRBJ1-2	TGTGCCACCAGCAAAAACACGGAGTCGGGCTACACCTTC	CATSKNTESGYTF
TRBD2	once	TRBV27	TRBJ2-5	TGTGCCAGCAGTTTATCCTCCGGGGTTAGCGGGGCCGCAGCGGGGGACCAGTACTTC	CASSLSSGVSGAAAGDQYF
.	.	TRBV6-5	TRBJ2-1	TGTGCCAGCAGAGGACCGGGTCCCGGGGGAAATGAGCAGTTCTTC	CASRGPGPGGNEQFF
TRBD1	.	TRBV3-1/TRBV3-2	TRBJ1-4	TGTGCCAGCAGCCCCTTACCGCGACAGGGAGGAAATGAAAAACTGTTTTTT	CASSPLPRQGGNEKLFF
TRBD1	.	TRBV6-6	TRBJ1-5	TGTGCCAGCAGTCCCGCGGACAGGTGGGATCAGCCCCAGCATTTT	CASSPADRWDQPQHF
.	.	TRBV9	TRBJ1-1	TGTGCCAGCAGCCCCTGGGACCTGAACACTGAAGCTTTCTTT	CASSPWDLNTEAFF
.	once	TRBV21-1	TRBJ2-7	TGTGCCAGCACCCACGATATGGGGGACGAGCAGTACTTC	CASTHDMGDEQYF
.	once	TRBV2	TRBJ1-5	TGTGCCAGCATGACGGACACGAATCAGCCCCAGCATTTT	CASMTDTNQPQHF
TRBD1	.	TRBV5-1	TRBJ1-5	TGCGCCAGCAGCCCGGGGACAGGGGGCAATCAGCCCCAGCATTTT	CASSPGTGGNQPQHF
.	.	TRBV28	TRBJ1-6	TGTGCCAGCAGTTTCGGAGGGGCAAGCAGGTCCTATAATTCACCCCTCCACTTT	CASSFGGASRSYNSPLHF
.	.	TRBV27	TRBJ2-5	TGTGCCAGCAGTTTCGCCGAATCGGAGACCCAGTACTTC	CASSFAESETQYF
TRBD1	once	TRBV24-1	TRBJ2-5	TGTGCCACCAGTGAATCCGGGACAGGAGGGGAGACCCAGTACTTC	CATSESGTGGETQYF
.	.	TRBV12-3/TRBV12-4	TRBJ1-1	TGTGCCAGCAGTTTCATGAACACTGAAGCTTTCTTT	CASSFMNTEAFF
.	.	TRBV6-5	TRBJ1-3	TGTGCCAGCAGGCGGGTCTCTGGAAACACCATATATTTT	CASRRVSGNTIYF
.	.	TRBV25-1	TRBJ2-2	TGTGCCAGCAGTGTGACAGTATACGGGGAGCTGTTTTTT	CASSVTVYGELFF
.	.	TRBV11-2	TRBJ1-6	TGTGCCAGCAGCTTACTCCGAATATTGGATTCACCCCTCCACTTT	CASSLLRILDSPLHF
TRBD2	.	TRBV5-6	TRBJ2-7	TGTGCCAGCAGCTTTACGGGGGGGAGCTACGAGCAGTACTTC	CASSFTGGSYEQYF
.	once	TRBV28	TRBJ2-7	TGTGCCAGCAGTCATAGCTCCTACGAGCAGTACTTC	CASSHSSYEQYF
TRBD1	.	TRBV9	TRBJ2-1	TGTGCCAGCAGCGGACCCGGGACAGCCAAAAATGAGCAGTTCTTC	CASSGPGTAKNEQFF
.	.	TRBV7-3	TRBJ2-3	TGTGCCAGCAGCTGGGTCGGGAGCGCAGATACGCAGTATTTT	CASSWVGSADTQYF
TRBD1	.	TRBV15	TRBJ1-5	TGTGCCACCAGCAGAGGGGATTCACTACAGGGGGGTAGCAATCAGCCCCAGCATTTT	CATSRGDSLQGGSNQPQHF
TRBD1	few	TRBV7-2	TRBJ1-6	TGTGCCAGCAGCATTAGACAGGGTCCACCCCTCCACTTT	CASSIRQGPPLHF
.	once	TRBV2	TRBJ2-4	TGTGCCAGCAGTGAACATGGGAGTAACATTCAGTACTTC	CASSEHGSNIQYF
.	.	TRBV4-3	TRBJ2-7	TGCGCCAGCAGCCAAGAAGCAGGGTACGAGCAGTACTTC	CASSQEAGYEQYF
TRBD2	.	TRBV5-4	TRBJ2-3	TGTGCCAGCAGCTCAGGACTAGCGGGGGGGCATCTTACAGATACGCAGTATTTT	CASSSGLAGGHLTDTQYF
.	.	TRBV6-2/TRBV6-3	TRBJ2-3	TGTGCCAGCAGTTACGGCTTCCGGACTAGCACAGATACGCAGTATTTT	CASSYGFRTSTDTQYF
.	.	TRBV29-1	TRBJ2-7	TGCAGCGCCTCGATTGGGGTCGGCTACGAGCAGTACTTC	CSASIGVGYEQYF